The clone carrying this TCR beta chain was seen a few times. Its specificity is unknown. The sample comes from a study of T cells in Graves' hyperthyroidism and ophthalmopathy. Overall study: Prior to any treatment, at the point of initial diagnosis, peripheral blood was collected. Findings of the study overall: Most clonotypes expanded in thyroid above 0.001 were likewise present in blood.

Uncontrolled infection, other autoimmune disease, pregnancy or lactation barred patients from enrollment. On the basis of clinical symptoms, serum thyroxine and TRAb, thyroid ultrasound and orbital computed tomography, diagnoses were made. Researchers amplified the TCR beta CDR3 regions from RNA transcripts. When the TCR CDR3 underwent first-round RT-PCR, the HTBI primer set was used. TCRdb independently ran MiXCR on the multiplex PCR reads; one entry per CDR3 protein. The sample includes 450,000 to 600,000 distinct CDR3 sequences, just under 20% of them seen just once. This clonotype was sampled from a man in his forties with Graves' ophthalmopathy. The sequenced material came from blood.

The CDR3 spells CASSLFQAEAFF. The CDR3 nucleotides are TGTGCCAGCAGCTTATTTCAGGCTGAAGCTTTCTTT. The chain combines TRBV7-9 with TRBJ1-1; D is undetermined. V was shortened by 2 bases and J by 6 bases, with 7 bases between the two germline ends. The length of the CDR3 is 12 residues. Germline V gene lookup returns CDR1 SEHNR and CDR2 FQNEAQ (reference sequence). The variable domain in full, completed from reference TRBV7-9 and TRBJ1-1, reads DTGVSQNPRHKITKRGQNVTFRCDPISEHNRLYWYRQTLGQGPEFLTYFQNEAQLEKSRLLSDRFSAERPKGSFSTLEIQRTEQGDSAMYLCASSLFQAEAFFGQGTRLTVV.